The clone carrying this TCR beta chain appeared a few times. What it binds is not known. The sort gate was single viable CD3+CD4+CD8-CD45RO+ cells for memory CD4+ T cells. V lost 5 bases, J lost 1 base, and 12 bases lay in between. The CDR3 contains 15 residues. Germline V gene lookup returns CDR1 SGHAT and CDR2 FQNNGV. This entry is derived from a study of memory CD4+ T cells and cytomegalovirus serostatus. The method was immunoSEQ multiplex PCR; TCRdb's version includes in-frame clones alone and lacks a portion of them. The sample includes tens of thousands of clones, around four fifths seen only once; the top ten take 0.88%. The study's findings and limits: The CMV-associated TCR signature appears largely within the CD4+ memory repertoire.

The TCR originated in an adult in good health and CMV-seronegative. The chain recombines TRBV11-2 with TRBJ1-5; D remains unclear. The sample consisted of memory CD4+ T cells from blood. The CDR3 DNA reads TGTGCCAGCAGCCAAGGCGCACGAAGCAATCAGCCCCAGCATTTT. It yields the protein CASSQGARSNQPQHF.